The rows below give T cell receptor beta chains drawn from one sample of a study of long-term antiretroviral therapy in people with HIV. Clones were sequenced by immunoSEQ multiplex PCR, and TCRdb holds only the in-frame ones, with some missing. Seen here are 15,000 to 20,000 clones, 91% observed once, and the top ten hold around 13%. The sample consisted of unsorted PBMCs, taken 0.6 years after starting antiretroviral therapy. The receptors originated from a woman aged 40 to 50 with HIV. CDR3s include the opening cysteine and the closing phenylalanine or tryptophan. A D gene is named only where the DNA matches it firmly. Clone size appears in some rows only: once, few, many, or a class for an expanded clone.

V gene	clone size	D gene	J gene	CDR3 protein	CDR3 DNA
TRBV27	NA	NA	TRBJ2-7	CASSLYPNHLTSTRERTYEQYF	TGTGCCAGCAGTTTATACCCTAACCACCTGACCTCTACCAGGGAGCGGACCTACGAGCAGTACTTC
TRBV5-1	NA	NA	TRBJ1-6	CASSLDVGGDVRSPLHF	TGCGCCAGCAGCTTGGATGTGGGGGGCGACGTGCGATCACCCCTCCACTTT
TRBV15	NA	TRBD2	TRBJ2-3	CATSREAPGLAGSTDTQYF	TGTGCCACCAGCAGAGAGGCCCCGGGACTAGCGGGGAGCACAGATACGCAGTATTTT
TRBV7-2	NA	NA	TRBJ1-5	CASSSRTGARNQPQHF	TGTGCCAGCAGCTCAAGAACGGGGGCCCGCAATCAGCCCCAGCATTTT
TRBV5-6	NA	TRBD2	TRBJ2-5	CASNPFSGGPRTETQYF	TGTGCCAGCAACCCGTTTAGCGGGGGGCCTAGGACAGAGACCCAGTACTTC
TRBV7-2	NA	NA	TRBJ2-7	CASRPTSEQYF	TGTGCCAGCAGACCCACTAGCGAGCAGTACTTC
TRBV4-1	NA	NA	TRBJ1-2	CASSQSPRREGYTF	TGCGCCAGCAGCCAAAGTCCCCGGCGGGAAGGCTACACCTTC
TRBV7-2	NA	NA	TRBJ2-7	CASSHTPGGTYEQYF	TGTGCCAGCAGCCATACCCCAGGAGGGACCTACGAGCAGTACTTC
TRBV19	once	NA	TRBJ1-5	CATRLAPGKGQYSNQPQHF	TGTGCCACCCGGCTGGCTCCAGGGAAGGGCCAGTATAGCAATCAGCCCCAGCATTTT
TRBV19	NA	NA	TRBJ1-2	CASTLGQFYGYTF	TGTGCCAGTACCCTAGGACAGTTCTATGGCTACACCTTC
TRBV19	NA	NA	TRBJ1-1	CASSSLYFLNTEAFF	TGTGCCAGTAGTAGTCTGTATTTCCTGAACACTGAAGCTTTCTTT
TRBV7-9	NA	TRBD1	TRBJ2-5	CASSLDRGLQETQYF	TGTGCCAGCAGCTTGGACAGGGGGCTCCAAGAGACCCAGTACTTC
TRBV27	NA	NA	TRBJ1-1	CASSYTPDTEAFF	TGTGCCAGCAGTTACACTCCGGACACTGAAGCTTTCTTT
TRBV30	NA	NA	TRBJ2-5	CAWNGQGLETQYF	TGTGCCTGGAACGGGCAGGGCCTGGAGACCCAGTACTTC
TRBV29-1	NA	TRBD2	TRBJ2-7	CSAGGVAGSSEQYF	TGCAGCGCTGGGGGGGTGGCAGGGTCGAGCGAGCAGTACTTC
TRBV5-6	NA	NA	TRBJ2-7	CASSSTGAPEQYF	TGTGCCAGCAGCTCCACAGGTGCCCCCGAGCAGTACTTC